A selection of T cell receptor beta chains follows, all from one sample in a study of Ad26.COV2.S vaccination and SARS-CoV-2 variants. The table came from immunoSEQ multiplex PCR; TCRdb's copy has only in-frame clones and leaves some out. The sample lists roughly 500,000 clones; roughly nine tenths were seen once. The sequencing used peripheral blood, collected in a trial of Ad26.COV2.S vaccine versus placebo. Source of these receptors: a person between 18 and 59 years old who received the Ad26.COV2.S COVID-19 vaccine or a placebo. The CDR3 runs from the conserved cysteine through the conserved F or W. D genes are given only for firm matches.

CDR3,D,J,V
CASSVVGREDEKLFF,NA,TRBJ1-4,TRBV9
CASSLDGTRITGELFF,TRBD2,TRBJ2-2,TRBV7-2
CASSWQEDTEAFF,NA,TRBJ1-1,TRBV6-2/TRBV6-3
CASSQRGSRYSYEQYF,TRBD2,TRBJ2-7,TRBV5-1
CAWTRTGNTEAFF,NA,TRBJ1-1,TRBV30
CASSRGLNNEQFF,NA,TRBJ2-1,TRBV4-2
CASSLLGTSGISKETQYF,TRBD2,TRBJ2-5,TRBV5-1
CASRRDLDNEQFF,NA,TRBJ2-1,TRBV5-4
CASSLFPLREGPHF,TRBD2,TRBJ2-7,TRBV7-2
CASSHSTDTQYF,NA,TRBJ2-3,TRBV3-1/TRBV3-2
CASTRGAKETQYF,NA,TRBJ2-5,TRBV5-5
CAWSGGQGWGVNTEAFF,TRBD1,TRBJ1-1,TRBV30
CASSLGRGDEQFF,NA,TRBJ2-1,TRBV12-3/TRBV12-4
CASSPLIGIYNEQFF,NA,TRBJ2-1,TRBV11-2
CAWSTTGTQYF,NA,TRBJ2-5,TRBV30
CASSQGARAEAFF,TRBD1,TRBJ1-1,TRBV19
CATSDEGAGYGYTF,TRBD1,TRBJ1-2,TRBV24-1
CASSAGQTTGNTIYF,TRBD1,TRBJ1-3,TRBV9
CASSLEGGGGYTF,TRBD1,TRBJ1-2,TRBV5-1
CASSYSLVGYTF,NA,TRBJ1-2,TRBV6-2/TRBV6-3
CASSQGADEQYF,NA,TRBJ2-7,TRBV4-1
CASSPPVGAGELFF,NA,TRBJ2-2,TRBV18
CASSPQGRGYTGELFF,NA,TRBJ2-2,TRBV4-1
CASNPLAGYTGELFF,TRBD2,TRBJ2-2,TRBV28
CASRKGHTMNTEAFF,NA,TRBJ1-1,TRBV4-2
CASSPLGQLRTEAFF,TRBD1,TRBJ1-1,TRBV11-2
CASTREGTGGFGTF,TRBD1,TRBJ1-2,TRBV28
CASSYSKGGGQPQHF,TRBD1,TRBJ1-5,TRBV27
CASSESGRSEAGELFF,TRBD2,TRBJ2-2,TRBV28
CAWSAALGQYF,NA,TRBJ2-7,TRBV30
CASSGLAGLGYITDTQYF,TRBD2,TRBJ2-3,TRBV14
CATGSAGWTGELFF,NA,TRBJ2-2,TRBV24-1
CASSARQGSEKLFF,TRBD1,TRBJ1-4,TRBV9
CASSLWGAGAAGELFF,NA,TRBJ2-2,TRBV5-4
CASSRTGNYGYTF,NA,TRBJ1-2,TRBV4-2
CASSRGTASGNTIYF,NA,TRBJ1-3,TRBV4-3
CASSQYRGTNEKLFF,TRBD1,TRBJ1-4,TRBV4-2
CASTGSAGANVLTF,NA,TRBJ2-6,TRBV2
CATSDFPLDEQFF,NA,TRBJ2-1,TRBV24-1
CASRRDRGKETQYF,TRBD1,TRBJ2-5,TRBV2
CASMFDTANTEAFF,NA,TRBJ1-1,TRBV5-1
CASTPMGPMNTEAFF,NA,TRBJ1-1,TRBV19
CASRVGETVPGELFF,NA,TRBJ2-2,TRBV4-2
CASSFGTSSTEAFF,NA,TRBJ1-1,TRBV7-9
CASSYGGLAGAGQETQYF,TRBD2,TRBJ2-5,TRBV6-2/TRBV6-3
CASSDGPKPYEQYF,NA,TRBJ2-7,TRBV6-1
CASSLPGRNTEAFF,NA,TRBJ1-1,TRBV28
CATSDPGQGNYGYTF,TRBD1,TRBJ1-2,TRBV24-1
CASSLSGRTEAFF,NA,TRBJ1-1,TRBV28
CASSLQGAFYEQYF,NA,TRBJ2-7,TRBV6-2/TRBV6-3
CASSSPLGPPSLHGYTF,NA,TRBJ1-2,TRBV28
CASSLGLSGNQPQHF,NA,TRBJ1-5,TRBV5-8
CASSPSPLAGAGEQFF,TRBD2,TRBJ2-1,TRBV18
CASSQGPWEQFF,NA,TRBJ2-1,TRBV3-1/TRBV3-2
CASSLPDRGYQETQYF,TRBD1,TRBJ2-5,TRBV28